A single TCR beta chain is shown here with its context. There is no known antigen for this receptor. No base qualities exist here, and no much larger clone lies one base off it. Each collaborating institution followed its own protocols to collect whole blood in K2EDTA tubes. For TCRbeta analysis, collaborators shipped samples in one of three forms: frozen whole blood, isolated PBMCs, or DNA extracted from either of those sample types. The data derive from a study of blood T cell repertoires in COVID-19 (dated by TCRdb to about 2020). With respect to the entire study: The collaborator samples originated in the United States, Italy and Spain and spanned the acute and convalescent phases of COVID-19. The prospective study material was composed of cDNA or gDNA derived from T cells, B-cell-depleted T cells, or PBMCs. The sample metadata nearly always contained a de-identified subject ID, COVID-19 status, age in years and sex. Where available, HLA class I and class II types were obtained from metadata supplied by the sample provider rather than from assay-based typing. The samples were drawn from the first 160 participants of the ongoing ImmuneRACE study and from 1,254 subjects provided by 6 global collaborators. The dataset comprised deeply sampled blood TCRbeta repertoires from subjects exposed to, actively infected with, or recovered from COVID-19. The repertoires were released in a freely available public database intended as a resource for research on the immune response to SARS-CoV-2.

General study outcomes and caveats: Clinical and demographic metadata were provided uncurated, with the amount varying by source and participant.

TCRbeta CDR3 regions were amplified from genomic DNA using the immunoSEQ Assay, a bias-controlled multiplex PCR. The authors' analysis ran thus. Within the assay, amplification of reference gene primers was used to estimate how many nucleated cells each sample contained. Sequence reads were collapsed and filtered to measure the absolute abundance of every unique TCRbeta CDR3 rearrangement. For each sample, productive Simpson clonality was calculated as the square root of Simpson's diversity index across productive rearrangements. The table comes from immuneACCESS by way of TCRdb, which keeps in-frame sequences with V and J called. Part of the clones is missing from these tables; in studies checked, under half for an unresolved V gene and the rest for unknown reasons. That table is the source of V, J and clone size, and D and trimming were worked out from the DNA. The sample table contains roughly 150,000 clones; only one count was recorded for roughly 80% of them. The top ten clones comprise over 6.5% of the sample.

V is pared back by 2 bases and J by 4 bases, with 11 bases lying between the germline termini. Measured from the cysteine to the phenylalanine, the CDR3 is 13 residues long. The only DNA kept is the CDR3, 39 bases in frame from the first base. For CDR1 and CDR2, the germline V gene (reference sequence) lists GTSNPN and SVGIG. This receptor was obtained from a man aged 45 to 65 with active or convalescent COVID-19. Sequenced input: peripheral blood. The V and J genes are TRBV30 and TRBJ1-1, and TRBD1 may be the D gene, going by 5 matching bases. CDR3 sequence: CAWSSSGGTEAFF. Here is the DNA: TGTGCCTGGAGTTCATCGGGGGGCACTGAAGCTTTCTTT. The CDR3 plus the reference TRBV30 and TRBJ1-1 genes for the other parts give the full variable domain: SQTIHQWPATLVQPVGSPLSLECTVEGTSNPNLYWYRQAAGRGLQLLFYSVGIGQISSEVPQNLSASRPQDRQFILSSKKLLLSDSGFYLCAWSSSGGTEAFFGQGTRLTVV.